This TCR beta chain was recorded in a study of cytomegalovirus exposure and HLA in healthy donors. Concerning this clone: Its antigen is as yet unknown.

Study-wide findings and caveats: For cytomegalovirus status, the classifier reportedly gave diagnoses with high specificity and sensitivity.

PCR employed 60 Vbeta and 13 Jbeta primers. The protocol was immunoSEQ multiplex PCR, while the TCRdb copy is restricted to in-frame clones and leaves out a portion. There are fewer than 200,000 clones in the sample; 68% occur only once, and around 4% lies in the top ten. This receptor was obtained from a young woman in good health and CMV-seropositive. Sequenced material: PBMCs.

The CDR3 protein is CAWSVGTGGGTDTQYF. CDR3 coding DNA: TGTGCCTGGAGTGTTGGTACTGGCGGGGGCACAGATACGCAGTATTTT. The chain uses TRBV30 and TRBJ2-3; a weak D match, TRBD2 (6 bases). V was shortened by 0 bases and J by 1 base, with 14 bases between the two germline ends. The CDR3 spans 16 residues. Germline CDR1 GTSNPN, CDR2 SVGIG (reference sequence). Combining the CDR3 with reference TRBV30 and TRBJ2-3 gives the whole variable domain SQTIHQWPATLVQPVGSPLSLECTVEGTSNPNLYWYRQAAGRGLQLLFYSVGIGQISSEVPQNLSASRPQDRQFILSSKKLLLSDSGFYLCAWSVGTGGGTDTQYFGPGTRLTVL.